These T cell receptor beta chains were read from a single sample in a study of blood T cells in healthy people across ages. From the 5' RACE reads, TCRdb called clonotypes with MiXCR, one entry per CDR3 protein. The table has approximately 810,000 distinct CDR3 sequences, about 34% seen once; the top ten hold 13%. Sequenced material: blood. The source of these receptors is a man between 18 and 29 years old in good health. Both conserved end residues are part of each CDR3. Each record gives: D gene, clone size, J gene, V gene, CDR3 DNA, CDR3 protein. The D gene is left open where the match is weak. The size entry is marked missing in some rows and otherwise reads once, few, many or a size class.

D gene: TRBD1; clone size: NA; J gene: TRBJ1-1; V gene: TRBV20-1; CDR3 DNA: TGCAGTGCTGGAGGACAGGGCCACCTGAGCACTGAAGCTTTCTTT; CDR3 protein: CSAGGQGHLSTEAFF
D gene: NA; clone size: many; J gene: TRBJ2-3; V gene: TRBV24-1; CDR3 DNA: TGTGCCACCAGCCCGGGACTCGGGGCAGATACGCAGTATTTT; CDR3 protein: CATSPGLGADTQYF
D gene: NA; clone size: few; J gene: TRBJ2-6; V gene: TRBV4-2; CDR3 DNA: TGTGCCAGCAGCCCCCCGCAGGTTTCGACTGGGGCCAACGTCCTGACTTTC; CDR3 protein: CASSPPQVSTGANVLTF
D gene: NA; clone size: many; J gene: TRBJ2-3; V gene: TRBV4-3; CDR3 DNA: TGCGCCAGCAGCCAAGTGGGGGGACAGTTCACAGATACGCAGTATTTT; CDR3 protein: CASSQVGGQFTDTQYF
D gene: NA; clone size: NA; J gene: TRBJ1-1; V gene: TRBV7-9; CDR3 DNA: TGTGCCAGCAGCTTAGATGCGGACACTGAAGCTTTCTTT; CDR3 protein: CASSLDADTEAFF
D gene: NA; clone size: NA; J gene: TRBJ2-7; V gene: TRBV12-3/TRBV12-4; CDR3 DNA: TGTGCCAGCAGTTCCCCGGGACAACCATGCGAGCAGTACTTC; CDR3 protein: CASSSPGQPCEQYF
D gene: NA; clone size: NA; J gene: TRBJ1-1; V gene: TRBV6-5; CDR3 DNA: TGTGCCAGCAGTTACTCGGACAGCATGAACACTGAAGCTTTCTTT; CDR3 protein: CASSYSDSMNTEAFF
D gene: TRBD1; clone size: NA; J gene: TRBJ1-2; V gene: TRBV10-3; CDR3 DNA: TGTGCCAGCCGGGACAGGGGTTTCTATGGCTACACCTTC; CDR3 protein: CASRDRGFYGYTF
D gene: NA; clone size: NA; J gene: TRBJ1-1; V gene: TRBV14; CDR3 DNA: TGTGCCAGCAGCCCCGGTTTAGACACTGAAGCTTTCTTT; CDR3 protein: CASSPGLDTEAFF
D gene: TRBD1; clone size: NA; J gene: TRBJ1-5; V gene: TRBV9; CDR3 DNA: TGTGCCAGCAGCGAGGGGGGGACAGAGTATCAGCCCCAGCATTTT; CDR3 protein: CASSEGGTEYQPQHF
D gene: NA; clone size: NA; J gene: TRBJ1-1; V gene: TRBV20-1; CDR3 DNA: TGCAGTCCCCCGGGGGCTTTCTTT; CDR3 protein: CSPPGAFF
D gene: NA; clone size: few; J gene: TRBJ1-1; V gene: TRBV6-6; CDR3 DNA: TGTGCCAGCAGTTACGGGGGGGCGTACACTGAAGCTTTCTTT; CDR3 protein: CASSYGGAYTEAFF
D gene: TRBD2; clone size: NA; J gene: TRBJ2-1; V gene: TRBV20-1; CDR3 DNA: TGCAGTGCGACAATAGCCCCTAGCGGGGTCGCCAAGTTCTTC; CDR3 protein: CSATIAPSGVAKFF
D gene: NA; clone size: many; J gene: TRBJ2-7; V gene: TRBV20-1; CDR3 DNA: TGCAGTGCTAGACAGTCCTCGGCTACCAGGGCTTACGAGCAGTACTTC; CDR3 protein: CSARQSSATRAYEQYF
D gene: NA; clone size: NA; J gene: TRBJ2-1; V gene: TRBV7-9; CDR3 DNA: TGTGCCAGCAGCGATAACCCGTGGGGTGAGCAGTTCTTC; CDR3 protein: CASSDNPWGEQFF
D gene: TRBD1; clone size: NA; J gene: TRBJ2-2; V gene: TRBV2; CDR3 DNA: TGTGCCAGCAGCCCCGGGACAGGGAGGGCGAACACCGGGGAGCTGTTTTTT; CDR3 protein: CASSPGTGRANTGELFF
D gene: TRBD2; clone size: NA; J gene: TRBJ2-3; V gene: TRBV10-3; CDR3 DNA: TGTGCCATCAGTGAGAGGCTAGCGGGGGACACAGATACGCAGTATTTT; CDR3 protein: CAISERLAGDTDTQYF
D gene: NA; clone size: NA; J gene: TRBJ2-1; V gene: TRBV29-1; CDR3 DNA: TGCAGCGTTGTCCAGTCCAATGAGCAGTTCTTC; CDR3 protein: CSVVQSNEQFF
D gene: NA; clone size: NA; J gene: TRBJ2-5; V gene: TRBV7-9; CDR3 DNA: TGTGCCAGCGTTGCTCCGGGTGGCAGGCGGCAAGAGACCCAGTACTTC; CDR3 protein: CASVAPGGRRQETQYF
D gene: NA; clone size: NA; J gene: TRBJ2-3; V gene: TRBV13; CDR3 DNA: TGTGCCAGCAACGGGCGATCGGAAGATACGCAGTATTTT; CDR3 protein: CASNGRSEDTQYF
D gene: TRBD1; clone size: NA; J gene: TRBJ1-5; V gene: TRBV4-1; CDR3 DNA: TGCGCCAGCAGCCAAGGTCGGGCAGGGGGTCCTAATCAGCCCCAGCATTTT; CDR3 protein: CASSQGRAGGPNQPQHF
D gene: NA; clone size: few; J gene: TRBJ1-4; V gene: TRBV4-3; CDR3 DNA: TGCGCCAGCAGCCGGGGACTTACTAATGAAAAACTGTTTTTT; CDR3 protein: CASSRGLTNEKLFF
D gene: TRBD1; clone size: NA; J gene: TRBJ2-3; V gene: TRBV28; CDR3 DNA: TGTGCCAGCAGTGACAGGGGGGATTCCACAGATACGCAGTATTTT; CDR3 protein: CASSDRGDSTDTQYF
D gene: TRBD1; clone size: few; J gene: TRBJ2-5; V gene: TRBV6-2/TRBV6-3; CDR3 DNA: TGTGCCAGCCGCTCGGCCGGGACAGGGGTCTTGGGACAGTACTTC; CDR3 protein: CASRSAGTGVLGQYF
D gene: NA; clone size: NA; J gene: TRBJ1-2; V gene: TRBV19; CDR3 DNA: TGTGCCAGCCTGGGGGCTCAGACCGCCGGGTCTCCCTATGGCTACACCTTC; CDR3 protein: CASLGAQTAGSPYGYTF
D gene: TRBD1; clone size: NA; J gene: TRBJ2-7; V gene: TRBV4-3; CDR3 DNA: TGCGCCAGCAGCCAGCTACCTCCGGGACAGGGGCGATACGAGCAGTACTTC; CDR3 protein: CASSQLPPGQGRYEQYF
D gene: NA; clone size: NA; J gene: TRBJ2-1; V gene: TRBV25-1; CDR3 DNA: TGTGCCAGCAGTGAAGAGGTGACAGGACACAATGAGCAGTTCTTC; CDR3 protein: CASSEEVTGHNEQFF
D gene: NA; clone size: many; J gene: TRBJ2-1; V gene: TRBV20-1; CDR3 DNA: TGCAGTGCCATCCGATCCTGGGGTGAGCAGTTCTTC; CDR3 protein: CSAIRSWGEQFF
D gene: TRBD2; clone size: few; J gene: TRBJ2-3; V gene: TRBV12-3/TRBV12-4; CDR3 DNA: TGTGCCAGCAGTCCCATGGCCGGGACTAGCGGGGTCACAGATACGCAGTATTTT; CDR3 protein: CASSPMAGTSGVTDTQYF
D gene: NA; clone size: NA; J gene: TRBJ1-5; V gene: TRBV2; CDR3 DNA: TGTGCCAGCAGTGAGAGGGCAGGGGTGGGGAATCAGCCCCAGCATTTT; CDR3 protein: CASSERAGVGNQPQHF
D gene: NA; clone size: NA; J gene: TRBJ2-5; V gene: TRBV6-6; CDR3 DNA: TGTGCCAGCAGTTCGGTGGTCGAATTAGGGGGGACCCAGTACTTC; CDR3 protein: CASSSVVELGGTQYF
D gene: NA; clone size: NA; J gene: TRBJ2-1; V gene: TRBV4-2; CDR3 DNA: TGTGCCAGCAGCCAAGATGGGTGGGGGGATCGTAATGAGCAGTTCTTC; CDR3 protein: CASSQDGWGDRNEQFF
D gene: NA; clone size: NA; J gene: TRBJ2-7; V gene: TRBV16; CDR3 DNA: TGTGCCAGCAGCCAGAATCGGTACGAGCAGTACTTC; CDR3 protein: CASSQNRYEQYF
D gene: NA; clone size: many; J gene: TRBJ2-5; V gene: TRBV25-1; CDR3 DNA: TGTGCCAGCAGTGAATTTAGTGACCTAGGGGAGACCCAGTACTTC; CDR3 protein: CASSEFSDLGETQYF
D gene: TRBD1; clone size: few; J gene: TRBJ2-7; V gene: TRBV7-2; CDR3 DNA: TGTGCCAGCAGCAGAATACCGGGACAGGGCTCCTACGAGCAGTACTTC; CDR3 protein: CASSRIPGQGSYEQYF
D gene: TRBD2; clone size: few; J gene: TRBJ2-1; V gene: TRBV12-3/TRBV12-4; CDR3 DNA: TGTGCCAGCAGTTCCGGACTAGCGGGGTTCTTC; CDR3 protein: CASSSGLAGFF
D gene: TRBD2; clone size: NA; J gene: TRBJ2-5; V gene: TRBV4-3; CDR3 DNA: TGCGCCAGCAGCCCGGGACTATTGGAGACCCAGTACTTC; CDR3 protein: CASSPGLLETQYF
D gene: NA; clone size: many; J gene: TRBJ1-2; V gene: TRBV3-1; CDR3 DNA: TGTGCCAGCAGCCAAGATGTAGCTGTCAACTATGGCTACACCTTC; CDR3 protein: CASSQDVAVNYGYTF
D gene: NA; clone size: few; J gene: TRBJ2-1; V gene: TRBV20-1; CDR3 DNA: TGCAGTGCTCCCAGTGTTTACAGCTCCTACAATGAGCAGTTCTTC; CDR3 protein: CSAPSVYSSYNEQFF
D gene: TRBD1; clone size: NA; J gene: TRBJ1-6; V gene: TRBV18; CDR3 DNA: TGTGCCAGCTCACCAGCCGGACAGGACAATTCACCCCTCCACTTT; CDR3 protein: CASSPAGQDNSPLHF
D gene: TRBD1; clone size: NA; J gene: TRBJ1-2; V gene: TRBV12-3/TRBV12-4; CDR3 DNA: TGTGCCAGCAGCCCGCCTCTTTTTACAGGGGACCCTGCGAACTATGGCTACACCTTC; CDR3 protein: CASSPPLFTGDPANYGYTF
D gene: TRBD1; clone size: NA; J gene: TRBJ2-7; V gene: TRBV6-2/TRBV6-3; CDR3 DNA: TGTGCCAGCAGTTACTCGGAGTCAGGGGGACCCTACGAGCAGTACTTC; CDR3 protein: CASSYSESGGPYEQYF
D gene: NA; clone size: NA; J gene: TRBJ2-1; V gene: TRBV20-1; CDR3 DNA: TGCAGTGCTAGGCTATCCTACAATGAGCAGTTCTTC; CDR3 protein: CSARLSYNEQFF
D gene: TRBD1; clone size: few; J gene: TRBJ2-1; V gene: TRBV6-1; CDR3 DNA: TGTGCCAGCAGTGAAACCGGGACAGGGGAAGGGAAGCAGTTCTTC; CDR3 protein: CASSETGTGEGKQFF
D gene: NA; clone size: few; J gene: TRBJ2-1; V gene: TRBV21-1; CDR3 DNA: TGTGCCAGCAGCACCCCCTGTGAGCGGGGGGGCCGGAGTGAGCAGTTCTTC; CDR3 protein: CASSTPCERGGRSEQFF